These 8 T cell receptor beta chains were sequenced from one sample in a study of shared clonotypes between healthy human individuals. Only in-frame clones appear in the TCRdb table, and some are missing; sequencing was by immunoSEQ multiplex PCR. The sample contains some 1,900,000 clones, approximately 94% of which appear only once. It was CD45RO-negative cells, positively selected for CCR7, that made up naive CD8 cells, with terminally differentiated effector memory CD45RA+ cells excluded. The sequenced sample consisted of naive CD8+ T cells sorted from blood. The receptors derive from a man younger than 35 in good health.

V usage is TRBV7-6 and J usage is TRBJ2-7; 9 bases are a match to TRBD1. V dropped 5 bases and J dropped 7; count of bases not matched to a gene: 6. From germline, CDR1 is SGHVS and CDR2 FNYEAQ. The CDR3 totals 13 residues. The CDR3 coding sequence is TGTGCCAGCAGCGTTAGGGACAGGGTGGAGCAGTACTTC. Translation: CASSVRDRVEQYF.

J is TRBJ2-7 and V is TRBV6-5, with D possibly being TRBD1 (6 bases). Germline V lookup: CDR1 MNHEY, CDR2 SVGAGI. The CDR3 spans 13 residues. V lost 4 bases and J lost 7, with 14 bases in between. The chain's CDR3 is CASSWQGNREQYF. DNA of the CDR3: TGTGCCAGCAGTTGGCAGGGGAATCGGGAGCAGTACTTC.

This clone was detected only a few times. CDR3 amino acids: CAISGEGESEAFF. CDR3 DNA sequence: TGTGCCATCAGTGGGGAGGGGGAGTCTGAAGCTTTCTTT. The rearrangement joins TRBV10-3 to TRBJ1-1, with D maybe TRBD1 (6 bases). Germline CDR1 and CDR2: ENHRY and SYGVKD. The CDR3 runs 13 residues. V lost 4 bases, J lost 6 bases, and 12 bases lay in between.

The chain combines TRBV7-4 with TRBJ2-7; 7 nucleotides match TRBD1. Trimming took 8 bases from V and 1 from J; bases not matched to a gene: 14. CDR1 and CDR2 (germline): SGHVT, SQSDAQ. The CDR3 length is 16 residues. The CDR3 reads CASQQGGEDFSYEQYF. CDR3 bases: TGTGCCAGCCAACAAGGGGGCGAGGACTTTTCCTACGAGCAGTACTTC.

The V gene is TRBV4-1, the J gene TRBJ1-2; a possible D gene is TRBD1 (5 bases). Trimming cost V 1 base and J 7 bases, with 16 bases left between them. Germline CDR1 and CDR2: MGHRA and YSYEKL. CDR3 length: 15 residues. CDR3 nucleotide sequence: TGCGCCAGCAGCCAAGTTAGGGGAGATGGGGGTGGCTACACCTTC. Its translation: CASSQVRGDGGGYTF.

This chain joins TRBV7-8 and TRBJ2-5; D is possibly TRBD1 (6 bases). From germline, CDR1 is SGHVS and CDR2 FQNEAQ. V lost 5 bases to trimming and J lost 2 bases, with 15 bases between them. The CDR3 loop spans 15 amino acids. The CDR3 loop reads CASSPRDTGQETQYF. DNA of the CDR3: TGTGCCAGCAGCCCCCGGGACACCGGTCAAGAGACCCAGTACTTC.

This chain connects TRBV19 to TRBJ2-3; no clear D. Germline V gene data show CDR1 as LNHDA and CDR2 as SQIVND (reference sequence). The V gene lost 8 bases and the J gene lost 5 bases, with 11 bases spanning the gap. The CDR3 loop spans 12 amino acids. The CDR3, as DNA: TGTGCCAGTGGACCCTGGGGAGATACGCAGTATTTT. The encoded protein is CASGPWGDTQYF.

The chain's CDR3 is CASREALNNEQFF. In DNA, the CDR3 is TGCGCCAGCAGGGAGGCCTTAAACAATGAGCAGTTCTTC. This chain joins TRBV10-2 and TRBJ2-1; D might be TRBD2 (5 bases). Per germline, CDR1 WSHSY and CDR2 SAAADI. The CDR3 spans 13 residues. V was pared by 6 bases and J by 5 bases, with 11 bases between.